This T cell receptor (beta chain) was profiled in a study of regulatory T cells in long-lasting Graves disease. About the research overall: Persistent cases took antithyroid drugs over 5 years and stayed TSH receptor antibody positive. Study-wide findings and caveats: There were preferences for TRBV28, TRBJ1-2 and TRBJ2-5 in persistent disease.

This clonotype occurred many times. The antigen is unknown. The CDR3 has 13 amino acids. The J segment lost 9 bases and the V segment lost 5 bases, leaving 10 bases of the junction unmatched. CDR1 DFQATT and CDR2 SNEGSKA come from the germline V gene (reference sequence). Indicated time point: persistent/refractory GD, antithyroid drugs over 5 years with positive TRAb. RNA from PBMCs was the source of the TCR library. According to the study, TCR beta libraries were built with iRepertoire HTBI primers and CDR3-region Arm-PCR. Original handling: Samples revealed approximately 60 TRBV and 15 or so TRBJ segments. TCRdb used MiXCR to reprocess the multiplex PCR reads, holding one entry per CDR3 protein. These V and J calls are TCRdb output, not the study's own analysis. The data contain around 450,000 distinct CDR3 sequences, roughly 21% of them singletons.

The chain combines TRBV20-1 with TRBJ2-4, with 7 bases lining up with TRBD1. This sample comprised peripheral blood mononuclear cells (PBMCs), obtained when the disease was refractory, from a patient treated with antithyroid drugs. The receptor comes from a female donor with Graves disease. CDR3 sequence: CSAPSDRAGIQYF. DNA for the CDR3: TGCAGTGCTCCGAGTGACAGGGCAGGCATTCAGTACTTC.